Below are 30 T cell receptor beta chains sequenced from a single sample in a study of cytomegalovirus exposure and HLA in healthy donors. The study ran its PCR with 60 Vbeta and 13 Jbeta primers. The table came from immunoSEQ multiplex PCR; TCRdb's copy has only in-frame clones and leaves some out. Altogether 180,000 or so clones are present, around 80% being singletons, with the ten largest covering around 1.4%. The sample consisted of PBMCs. The receptor set was obtained from a girl under 18 in good health and CMV-seropositive.

The V gene is TRBV10-2, the J gene TRBJ2-7; D is possibly TRBD2 (5 bases). Trimming cost V 5 bases and J 4 bases, with 12 bases left between them. The length of the CDR3 is 13 residues. Germline assignment: CDR1 WSHSY and CDR2 SAAADI. The CDR3 bases are TGCGCCAGCAGTTCCGGACCGGGGTACGAGCAGTACTTC. Its protein is CASSSGPGYEQYF.

This clone was recorded once. V gene TRBV29-1 combines with J gene TRBJ2-5, with 7 bases fitting TRBD1. The length of the CDR3 is 12 residues. Germline loops: CDR1 SQVTM, CDR2 ANQGSEA. V lost 4 bases, J lost 5 bases, and 4 bases stayed unmatched. Here the CDR3 DNA reads TGCAGCGTTGCCAGGGGGAAGGAGACCCAGTACTTC. Protein product: CSVARGKETQYF. Full variable domain (missing parts from reference TRBV29-1 and TRBJ2-5): SAVISQKPSRDICQRGTSLTIQCQVDSQVTMMFWYRQQPGQSLTLIATANQGSEATYESGFVIDKFPISRPNLTFSTLTVSNMSPEDSSIYLCSVARGKETQYFGPGTRLLVL.

The rearrangement joins TRBV7-3 to TRBJ2-3, with D hard to call. Germline V gene data show CDR1 as SGHTA and CDR2 as FQGTGA. V was shortened by 2 bases and J by 0 bases, with 3 bases between the two germline ends. The CDR3 covers 13 residues. The CDR3 sequence is CASSLSSTDTQYF. The DNA of the CDR3 is TGTGCCAGCAGCTTATCGAGCACAGATACGCAGTATTTT.

The V call is TRBV19, the J call TRBJ1-1; tentatively, D is TRBD1 (6 bases). This CDR3 has 13 residues. Germline assignment: CDR1 LNHDA and CDR2 SQIVND (reference sequence). V dropped 6 bases and J dropped 5 bases, with 13 bases sitting between them. The DNA of the CDR3 is TGTGCCAGTAGCACCACAGGGATGACTGAAGCTTTCTTT. Protein product: CASSTTGMTEAFF.

Only a few counts were recorded for this clone. V gene TRBV5-6 combines with J gene TRBJ2-7; D remains ambiguous. The germline V gene encodes CDR1 SGHDT and CDR2 YYEEEE. V was pared by 5 bases and J by 5 bases, with 14 bases between. The CDR3 length is 13 residues. The CDR3 sequence is CASSSTDPDEQYF. CDR3 DNA sequence: TGTGCCAGCAGTTCTACCGATCCCGACGAGCAGTACTTC.

V and J are TRBV6-5 and TRBJ1-1; D may be TRBD1 (6 bases). Germline lookup yields CDR1 MNHEY and CDR2 SVGAGI. The V end was cut by 6 bases, the J end by 3 bases, with 8 bases between. The length of the CDR3 is 12 residues. The CDR3 here is CASRSGDTEAFF. CDR3 nucleotide sequence: TGTGCCAGCAGATCAGGGGACACTGAAGCTTTCTTT.

This rearrangement joins TRBV4-1 to TRBJ1-1; D call uncertain. The CDR3 runs 13 residues. The V gene lost 4 bases and the J gene lost 1 base, with 7 bases spanning the gap. In germline, CDR1 is MGHRA, CDR2 YSYEKL. The CDR3 DNA reads as TGCGCCAGCAGCCCGGTTGGGAACACTGAAGCTTTCTTT. Protein product: CASSPVGNTEAFF.

This clone was detected a few times. V gene TRBV6-5 combines with J gene TRBJ1-1; D ambiguous. The CDR3 spans 13 residues. The V gene's germline CDR1 is MNHEY and CDR2 SVGAGI. V was pared by 1 base and J by 7 bases, with 10 bases between. The CDR3 spells CASSYYGGLEAFF. CDR3 sequence (DNA): TGTGCCAGCAGTTACTATGGCGGGCTTGAAGCTTTCTTT.

This sequence joins TRBV13 and TRBJ2-7; 14 bases line up with TRBD2. Germline CDR1 PRHDT, CDR2 FYEKMQ (reference sequence). V trimming: 3 bases; J trimming: 6 bases; junction bases outside the gene matches: 13. The CDR3 contains 18 residues. The CDR3: CASSFGTSGSFRSGEQYF. The CDR3 DNA reads TGTGCCAGCAGCTTCGGGACTAGCGGGAGTTTTCGGTCAGGCGAGCAGTACTTC.

The V gene is TRBV5-6, the J gene TRBJ2-3; no definite D call. CDR3 length: 15 amino acids. V lost 0 bases and J lost 0, with 8 bases in between. Germline values: CDR1 SGHDT, CDR2 YYEEEE. CDR3 in amino acids: CASSLGRFSTDTQYF. CDR3 nucleotide sequence: TGTGCCAGCAGCTTGGGCCGGTTTAGCACAGATACGCAGTATTTT. Combining the CDR3 with reference TRBV5-6 and TRBJ2-3 gives the whole variable domain DAGVTQSPTHLIKTRGQQVTLRCSPKSGHDTVSWYQQALGQGPQFIFQYYEEEERQRGNFPDRFSGHQFPNYSSELNVNALLLGDSALYLCASSLGRFSTDTQYFGPGTRLTVL.

The chain combines TRBV6-1 with TRBJ2-7; perhaps TRBD1 as D (5 bases). Germline V gene lookup returns CDR1 MNHNS and CDR2 SASEGT. This CDR3 is 13 amino acids long. Between the trimmed V and J ends, which lost 6 bases and 2 bases, there was a span of 11 bases. The CDR3 loop reads CASRGPRAYEQYF. The CDR3 nucleotides read TGTGCCAGCAGGGGGCCCAGAGCCTACGAGCAGTACTTC.

This chain connects TRBV19 to TRBJ2-1; 9 positions agree with TRBD2. J lost 1 base, V lost 7 bases, and 20 bases had no gene match. The germline V gene encodes CDR1 LNHDA and CDR2 SQIVND (reference sequence). CDR3 length: 20 amino acids. The CDR3 protein is CASKSHYTGSGSWSYNEQFF. The CDR3 DNA follows: TGTGCCAGTAAATCCCACTATACGGGTAGCGGGAGTTGGTCCTACAATGAGCAGTTCTTC.

This clone was recorded a few times. The CDR3 DNA follows: TGTGCCAGCAGTTACGGGGGACAGGGGCTTAGTTCACCCCTCCACTTT. Translated, it gives CASSYGGQGLSSPLHF. The rearrangement joins TRBV6-5 to TRBJ1-6; 10 bases map to TRBD1. Trimming cost V 2 bases and J 9 bases; bases outside gene matches: 7. The CDR3 is 16 amino acids. In germline, CDR1 is MNHEY, CDR2 SVGAGI.

The V call is TRBV6-5, the J call TRBJ2-5, with D tentatively TRBD1 (5 bases). The better agreement between TRBJ2-7 and the DNA end casts doubt on the J call. The CDR3 contains 15 residues. Germline values: CDR1 MNHEY, CDR2 SVGAGI. CDR3 sequence: CASSYWFQGVDEQYF. Here the CDR3 DNA reads TGTGCCAGCAGTTACTGGTTCCAGGGTGTCGACGAGCAGTACTTC.

The chain joins TRBV7-6 to TRBJ1-4; D unclear. From germline, CDR1 is SGHVS and CDR2 FNYEAQ. CDR3 length: 14 amino acids. Trimming cost V 5 bases and J 0 bases, with 7 bases left between them. For the CDR3, the DNA is TGTGCCAGCAGCCGTCCCGCAACTAATGAAAAACTGTTTTTT. It codes for CASSRPATNEKLFF.

This clone occurred once. This sequence joins TRBV19 and TRBJ2-2, with D uncertain. V shed 0 bases and J shed 3 bases, with 11 bases lying between them. In germline, CDR1 is LNHDA, CDR2 SQIVND (reference sequence). The CDR3 extends over 16 amino acids. CDR3 DNA: TGTGCCAGTAGTATAGAGCTTACTTTACACACCGGGGAGCTGTTTTTT. Amino acids: CASSIELTLHTGELFF.

The gene calls are TRBV13 and TRBJ2-7; 8 bases match TRBD2. The CDR3 has 16 residues. With 5 bases clipped from V and 2 bases from J, the junction kept 11 bases outside the gene matches. CDR1 and CDR2 from the germline V gene are PRHDT and FYEKMQ (reference sequence). Here the CDR3 DNA reads TGTGCCAGCAGCCGACCGCCCACTAGCGGTGCCTACGAGCAGTACTTC. Encoded protein: CASSRPPTSGAYEQYF.

This clone was seen more than once but under ten times. The chain links TRBV30 to TRBJ1-4; D not certain. Per germline, CDR1 GTSNPN and CDR2 SVGIG (reference sequence). The V end was cut by 0 bases, the J end by 5 bases, with 13 bases between. The length of the CDR3 is 15 residues. The CDR3 is CAWSVLGAENEKLFF. The CDR3 coding sequence is TGTGCCTGGAGTGTACTGGGAGCCGAGAATGAAAAACTGTTTTTT. The variable domain in full, with the rest retrieved from reference TRBV30 and TRBJ1-4, is SQTIHQWPATLVQPVGSPLSLECTVEGTSNPNLYWYRQAAGRGLQLLFYSVGIGQISSEVPQNLSASRPQDRQFILSSKKLLLSDSGFYLCAWSVLGAENEKLFFGSGTQLSVL.

The chain joins TRBV29-1 to TRBJ2-7; 7 nucleotides agree with TRBD1. Germline V gene data show CDR1 as SQVTM and CDR2 as ANQGSEA. This CDR3 is 14 amino acids long. J was trimmed by 1 base and V by 4 bases; bases with no gene match: 7. CDR3 sequence reads: CSVGQGMQSYEQYF. The CDR3 DNA reads TGCAGCGTTGGACAGGGAATGCAGTCCTACGAGCAGTACTTC.

The chain couples TRBV6-5 to TRBJ2-7; D remains unclear. V lost 2 bases and J 2 bases, leaving 13 bases between the germline ends. Germline CDR1 reads MNHEY; CDR2 reads SVGAGI. This CDR3 has 15 amino acids. The CDR3 region has the DNA TGTGCCAGCAGTTACCTTTCAGATAACCCCTACGAGCAGTACTTC. It codes for CASSYLSDNPYEQYF.

This chain connects TRBV6-1 to TRBJ1-2; D might be TRBD1 (5 bases). CDR3 size: 13 residues. V gave up 6 bases and J gave up 0 bases, with 8 bases separating them. Germline lookup yields CDR1 MNHNS and CDR2 SASEGT. The CDR3 DNA reads TGTGCCAGCAGGGGGGGACCTAACTATGGCTACACCTTC. This codes for CASRGGPNYGYTF.

This sequence joins TRBV28 and TRBJ1-2, with 7 bases aligning to TRBD1. The CDR3 totals 14 residues. Germline V lookup: CDR1 MDHEN, CDR2 SYDVKM. With 5 bases clipped from V and 3 bases from J, the junction kept 6 bases outside the gene matches. CDR3 bases: TGTGCCAGCAGTGTACAGGGGAGAGACTATGGCTACACCTTC. Translation: CASSVQGRDYGYTF.

The table lists this clone with a count of one. The chain uses TRBV19 and TRBJ2-7; D might be TRBD1 (6 bases). Germline V gene lookup returns CDR1 LNHDA and CDR2 SQIVND (reference sequence). This CDR3 comprises 13 residues. V lost 6 bases to trimming and J lost 4 bases, with 13 bases between them. CDR3 sequence: CASSPGASYEQYF. DNA of the CDR3: TGTGCCAGTAGCCCAGGGGCCTCTTACGAGCAGTACTTC.

This clone was counted a few times. J is TRBJ2-1 and V is TRBV19, with TRBD2 matching 9 bases. CDR1 and CDR2 (germline): LNHDA, SQIVND (reference sequence). The CDR3 is 15 residues long. The V gene end was trimmed by 5 bases and the J gene end by 4 bases; junction bases not matched to a gene: 6. The CDR3 DNA reads as TGTGCCAGTAGTCCTCTAGCGGGATCTTACAATGAGCAGTTCTTC. Translation: CASSPLAGSYNEQFF.

This clone was recorded only once. The V call is TRBV9, the J call TRBJ2-3; D is undetermined. CDR1 is SGDLS and CDR2 is YYNGEE in the germline V gene. V gave up 2 bases and J gave up 2 bases, with 15 bases separating them. There are 16 residues in the CDR3. This CDR3 is CASSVGRSRNTDTQYF. Here the CDR3 DNA reads TGTGCCAGCAGCGTCGGTCGGTCGCGGAACACAGATACGCAGTATTTT. Full variable domain (missing parts from reference TRBV9 and TRBJ2-3): DSGVTQTPKHLITATGQRVTLRCSPRSGDLSVYWYQQSLDQGLQFLIQYYNGEERAKGNILERFSAQQFPDLHSELNLSSLELGDSALYFCASSVGRSRNTDTQYFGPGTRLTVL.

The V gene is TRBV11-2, the J gene TRBJ2-1; the match to TRBD2 covers 7 bases. Looked up from germline, CDR1 is SGHAT and CDR2 is FQNNGV. With V trimmed by 3 bases and J by 10 bases, 9 bases remained unmatched. The CDR3 runs to 14 residues. CDR3 loop: CASSFVGREREQFF. CDR3 nucleotides: TGTGCCAGCAGCTTTGTCGGGCGGGAGCGGGAGCAGTTCTTC. The variable domain in full, with the rest retrieved from reference TRBV11-2 and TRBJ2-1, is EAGVAQSPRYKIIEKRQSVAFWCNPISGHATLYWYQQILGQGPKLLIQFQNNGVVDDSQLPKDRFSAERLKGVDSTLKIQPAKLEDSAVYLCASSFVGREREQFFGPGTRLTVL.

This rearrangement joins TRBV25-1 to TRBJ1-1; D ambiguous. Deletions cut 5 bases from V and 5 bases from J, with 18 bases between. CDR1 is MGHDK, CDR2 SYGVNS, per germline. This CDR3 has 15 residues. The CDR3 reads CASSLSPGYPTEAFF. CDR3 sequence (DNA): TGTGCCAGCAGTCTAAGCCCCGGGTACCCGACTGAAGCTTTCTTT.

The chain carries TRBV4-2 and TRBJ2-4; D gene unclear. V was pared by 1 base and J by 5 bases, with 6 bases between. Germline lookup yields CDR1 LGHNA and CDR2 YNFKEQ. CDR3 length: 13 residues. Written as DNA, the CDR3 is TGTGCCAGCAGCCAAGTCGGAGAAAACATTCAGTACTTC. Encoded protein: CASSQVGENIQYF.

In its sample, this clone was seen a few times. CDR3 loop: CASSLGGEKAFF. Written as DNA, the CDR3 is TGCGCCAGCAGCTTGGGGGGGGAGAAAGCTTTCTTT. This chain connects TRBV5-1 to TRBJ1-1; TRBD1 is a possible D gene (5 bases). The germline V gene encodes CDR1 SGHRS and CDR2 YFSETQ. Deletions cut 0 bases from V and 9 bases from J, with 9 bases between. The CDR3 runs 12 residues.

The chain employs TRBV29-1 and TRBJ1-2, with 9 bases lining up with TRBD1. After removal of 4 bases from V and 2 bases from J, the junction contained 5 bases not matched to a gene. Germline V gene lookup returns CDR1 SQVTM and CDR2 ANQGSEA. This CDR3 is built from 14 residues. CDR3 nucleotides: TGCAGCGTTGTCGGGGACAGGGTGAACTATGGCTACACCTTC. Its protein is CSVVGDRVNYGYTF. The complete variable domain, with remaining parts taken from reference TRBV29-1 and TRBJ1-2, reads SAVISQKPSRDICQRGTSLTIQCQVDSQVTMMFWYRQQPGQSLTLIATANQGSEATYESGFVIDKFPISRPNLTFSTLTVSNMSPEDSSIYLCSVVGDRVNYGYTFGSGTRLTVV.